The entry below gives a single TCR beta chain sequence along with its context. V was clipped by 0 bases and J by 4 bases, with 17 bases between them. Per germline, CDR1 LGHNA and CDR2 YSLEER. The CDR3 runs to 17 residues. The data belong to a study of cytotoxic CD8 clonotypes in ibrutinib-treated CLL. Here immunoSEQ multiplex PCR was the method, and the copy in TCRdb shows in-frame clones only, minus some. The data contain tens of thousands of clones, around four fifths of them singletons. The sequence came from a human donor with chronic lymphocytic leukemia. This rearrangement joins TRBV4-3 to TRBJ2-3, with D possibly matching TRBD1 (6 bases). The sample consisted of PBMCs, taken after 24 months of ibrutinib treatment. As DNA, the CDR3 is TGCGCCAGCAGCCAAGATGGTCCACAGGGTCTGGCAGATACGCAGTATTTT. Translated, it gives CASSQDGPQGLADTQYF.